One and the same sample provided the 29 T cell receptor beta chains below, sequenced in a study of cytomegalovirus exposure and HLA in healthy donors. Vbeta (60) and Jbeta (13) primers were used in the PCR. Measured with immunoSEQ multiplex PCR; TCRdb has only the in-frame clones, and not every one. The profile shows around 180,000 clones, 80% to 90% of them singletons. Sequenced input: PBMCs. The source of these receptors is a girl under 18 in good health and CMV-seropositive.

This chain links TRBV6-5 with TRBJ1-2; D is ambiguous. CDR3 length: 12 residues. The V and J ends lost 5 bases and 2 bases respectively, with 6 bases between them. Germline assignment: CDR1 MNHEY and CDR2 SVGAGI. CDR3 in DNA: TGTGCCAGCAGTGACACCAACTATGGCTACACCTTC. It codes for CASSDTNYGYTF.

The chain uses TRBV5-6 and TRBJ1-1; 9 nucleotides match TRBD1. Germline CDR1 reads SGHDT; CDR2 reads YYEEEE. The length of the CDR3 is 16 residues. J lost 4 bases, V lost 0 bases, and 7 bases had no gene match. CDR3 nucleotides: TGTGCCAGCAGCTTGGTAGACAGGGGGGTCGTCACTGAAGCTTTCTTT. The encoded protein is CASSLVDRGVVTEAFF.

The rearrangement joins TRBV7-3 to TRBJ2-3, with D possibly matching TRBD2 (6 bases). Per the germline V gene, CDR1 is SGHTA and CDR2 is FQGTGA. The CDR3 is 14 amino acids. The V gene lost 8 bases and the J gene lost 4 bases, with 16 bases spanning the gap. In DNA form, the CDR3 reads TGTGCCAGCGGGAAGGCAGGCGGGGCAGATACGCAGTATTTT. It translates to CASGKAGGADTQYF.

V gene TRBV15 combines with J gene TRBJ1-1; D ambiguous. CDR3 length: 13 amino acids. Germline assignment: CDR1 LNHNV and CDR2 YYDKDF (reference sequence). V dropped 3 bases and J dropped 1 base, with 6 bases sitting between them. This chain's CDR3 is CATSRGPNTEAFF. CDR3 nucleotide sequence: TGTGCCACCAGCAGGGGCCCGAACACTGAAGCTTTCTTT.

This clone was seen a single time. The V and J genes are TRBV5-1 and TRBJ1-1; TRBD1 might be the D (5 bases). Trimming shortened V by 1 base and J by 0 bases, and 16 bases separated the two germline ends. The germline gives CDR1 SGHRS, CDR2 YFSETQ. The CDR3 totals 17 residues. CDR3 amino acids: CASSLRGSDYMNTEAFF. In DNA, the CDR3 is TGCGCCAGCAGCTTGCGGGGGTCGGATTATATGAACACTGAAGCTTTCTTT.

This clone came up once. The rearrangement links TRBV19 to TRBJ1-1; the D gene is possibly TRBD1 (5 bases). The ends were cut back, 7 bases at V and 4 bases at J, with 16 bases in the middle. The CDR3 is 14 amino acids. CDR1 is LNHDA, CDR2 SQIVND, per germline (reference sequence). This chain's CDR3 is CASTLRGWGTEAFF. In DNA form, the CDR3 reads TGTGCCAGTACCCTACGGGGGTGGGGCACTGAAGCTTTCTTT.

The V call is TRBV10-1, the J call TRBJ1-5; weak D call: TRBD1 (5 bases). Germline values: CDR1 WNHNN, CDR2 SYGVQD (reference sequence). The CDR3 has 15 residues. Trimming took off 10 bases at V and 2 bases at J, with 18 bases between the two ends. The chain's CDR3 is CATTAGGGGNQPQHF. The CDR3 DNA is TGCGCCACCACAGCGGGGGGAGGAGGCAATCAGCCCCAGCATTTT.

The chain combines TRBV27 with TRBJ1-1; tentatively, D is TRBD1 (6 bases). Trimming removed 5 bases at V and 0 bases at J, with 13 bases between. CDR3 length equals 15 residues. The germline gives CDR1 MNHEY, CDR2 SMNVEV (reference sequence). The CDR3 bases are TGTGCCAGCAGTCCGGAGGACAGATTGAACACTGAAGCTTTCTTT. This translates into CASSPEDRLNTEAFF.

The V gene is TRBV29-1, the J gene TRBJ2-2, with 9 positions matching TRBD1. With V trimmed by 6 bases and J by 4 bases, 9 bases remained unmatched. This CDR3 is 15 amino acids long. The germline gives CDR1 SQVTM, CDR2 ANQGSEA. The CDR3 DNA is TGCAGCGTCGCCGGGACAGGGAGGGTCACCGGGGAGCTGTTTTTT. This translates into CSVAGTGRVTGELFF.

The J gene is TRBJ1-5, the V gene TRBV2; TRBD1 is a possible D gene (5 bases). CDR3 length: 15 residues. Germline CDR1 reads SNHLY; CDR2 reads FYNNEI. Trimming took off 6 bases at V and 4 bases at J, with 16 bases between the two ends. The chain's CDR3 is CASRAQGGWNQPQHF. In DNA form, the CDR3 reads TGTGCCAGCAGGGCCCAGGGAGGATGGAATCAGCCCCAGCATTTT.

The CDR3 protein is CASSPGLSYEQYF. For the CDR3, the DNA is TGTGCCAGCAGCCCAGGGCTCTCCTACGAGCAGTACTTC. The rearrangement links TRBV6-1 to TRBJ2-7, with D possibly TRBD1 on 5 matching bases. Per germline, CDR1 MNHNS and CDR2 SASEGT. This CDR3 contains 13 residues. The V end was cut by 6 bases, the J end by 0 bases, with 9 bases between.

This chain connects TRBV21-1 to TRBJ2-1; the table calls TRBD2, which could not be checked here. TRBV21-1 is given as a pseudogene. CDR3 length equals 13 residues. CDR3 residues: CASSAGPTNEQFF. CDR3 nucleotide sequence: TGTGCCAGCAGCGCGGGACCCACGAATGAGCAGTTCTTC.

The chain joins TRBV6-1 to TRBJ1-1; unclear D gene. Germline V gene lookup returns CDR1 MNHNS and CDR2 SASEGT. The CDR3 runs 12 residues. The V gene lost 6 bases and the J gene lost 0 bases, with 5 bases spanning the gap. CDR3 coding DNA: TGTGCCAGCAGACAGTTGAACACTGAAGCTTTCTTT. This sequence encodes CASRQLNTEAFF.

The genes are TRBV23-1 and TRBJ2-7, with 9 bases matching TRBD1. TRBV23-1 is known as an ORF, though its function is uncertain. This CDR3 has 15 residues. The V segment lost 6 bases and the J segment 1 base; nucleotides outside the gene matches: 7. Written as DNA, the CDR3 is TGCGCCAGCAGGGAGGGACAGGGAAGATCCTACGAGCAGTACTTC. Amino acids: CASREGQGRSYEQYF.

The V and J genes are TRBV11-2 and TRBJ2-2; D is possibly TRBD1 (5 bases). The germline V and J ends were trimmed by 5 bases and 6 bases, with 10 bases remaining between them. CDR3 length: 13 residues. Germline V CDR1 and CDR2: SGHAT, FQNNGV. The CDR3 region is CASSPGFAGELFF. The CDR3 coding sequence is TGTGCCAGCAGCCCAGGGTTCGCCGGGGAGCTGTTTTTT.

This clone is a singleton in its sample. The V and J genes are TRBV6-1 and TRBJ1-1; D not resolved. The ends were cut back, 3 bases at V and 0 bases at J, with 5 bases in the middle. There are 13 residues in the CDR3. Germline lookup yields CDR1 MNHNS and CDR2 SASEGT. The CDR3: CASSEKLNTEAFF. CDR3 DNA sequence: TGTGCCAGCAGTGAGAAGCTGAACACTGAAGCTTTCTTT.

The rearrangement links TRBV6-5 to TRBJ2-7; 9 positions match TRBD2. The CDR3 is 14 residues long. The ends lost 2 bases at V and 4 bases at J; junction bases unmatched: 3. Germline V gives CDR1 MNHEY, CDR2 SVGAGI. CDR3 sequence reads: CASSYAGGPYEQYF. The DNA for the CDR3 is TGTGCCAGCAGTTACGCGGGGGGGCCGTACGAGCAGTACTTC.

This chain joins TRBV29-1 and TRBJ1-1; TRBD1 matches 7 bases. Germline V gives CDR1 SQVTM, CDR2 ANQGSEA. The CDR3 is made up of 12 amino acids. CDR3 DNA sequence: TGCAAAGGGACAGTCCTTAACACTGAAGCTTTCTTT. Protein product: CKGTVLNTEAFF.

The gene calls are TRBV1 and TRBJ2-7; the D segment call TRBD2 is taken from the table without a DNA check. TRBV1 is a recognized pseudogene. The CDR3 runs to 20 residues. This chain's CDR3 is CTSSQDLTSGGSSLSYEQYF. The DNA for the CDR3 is TGCACCAGCAGCCAAGATTTGACCAGCGGGGGGTCGTCCCTCTCCTACGAGCAGTACTTC.

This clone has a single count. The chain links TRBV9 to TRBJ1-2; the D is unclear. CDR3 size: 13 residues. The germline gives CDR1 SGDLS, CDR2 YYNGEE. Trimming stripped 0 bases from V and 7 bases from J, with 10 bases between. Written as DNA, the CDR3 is TGTGCCAGCAGCGTAGTGGCCCAAGTTGGCTACACCTTC. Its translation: CASSVVAQVGYTF.

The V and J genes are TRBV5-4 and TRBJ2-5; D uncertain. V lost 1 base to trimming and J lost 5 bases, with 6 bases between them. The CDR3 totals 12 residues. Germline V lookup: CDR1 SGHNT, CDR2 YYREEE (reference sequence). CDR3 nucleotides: TGTGCCAGCAGCTTGAAGAGCGAGACCCAGTACTTC. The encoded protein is CASSLKSETQYF. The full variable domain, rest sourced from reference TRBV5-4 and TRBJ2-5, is ETGVTQSPTHLIKTRGQQVTLRCSSQSGHNTVSWYQQALGQGPQFIFQYYREEENGRGNFPPRFSGLQFPNYSSELNVNALELDDSALYLCASSLKSETQYFGPGTRLLVL.

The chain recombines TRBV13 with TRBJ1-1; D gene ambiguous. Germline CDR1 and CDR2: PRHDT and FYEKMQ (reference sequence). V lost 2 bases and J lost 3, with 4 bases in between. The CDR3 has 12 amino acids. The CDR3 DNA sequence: TGTGCCAGCAGCTTATATTACACTGAAGCTTTCTTT. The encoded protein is CASSLYYTEAFF. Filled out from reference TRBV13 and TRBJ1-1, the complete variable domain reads AAGVIQSPRHLIKEKRETATLKCYPIPRHDTVYWYQQGPGQDPQFLISFYEKMQSDKGSIPDRFSAQQFSDYHSELNMSSLELGDSALYFCASSLYYTEAFFGQGTRLTVV.

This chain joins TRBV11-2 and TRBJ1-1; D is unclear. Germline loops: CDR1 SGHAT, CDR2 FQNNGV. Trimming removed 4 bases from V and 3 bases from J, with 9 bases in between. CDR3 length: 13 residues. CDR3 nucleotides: TGTGCCAGCAGCTCACTGAGTTACACTGAAGCTTTCTTT. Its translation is CASSSLSYTEAFF.

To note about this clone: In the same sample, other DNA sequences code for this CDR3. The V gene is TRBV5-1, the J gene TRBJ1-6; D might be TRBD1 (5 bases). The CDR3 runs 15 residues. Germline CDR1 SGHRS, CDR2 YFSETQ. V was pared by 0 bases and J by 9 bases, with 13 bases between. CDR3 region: CASSLESDRGSPLHF. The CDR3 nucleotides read TGCGCCAGCAGCTTGGAGAGTGATAGGGGTTCACCCCTCCACTTT.

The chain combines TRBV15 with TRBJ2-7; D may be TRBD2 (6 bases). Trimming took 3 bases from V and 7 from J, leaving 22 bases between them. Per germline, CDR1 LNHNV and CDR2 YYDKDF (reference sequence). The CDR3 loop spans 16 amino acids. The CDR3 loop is CATSSDESGVLWEQYF. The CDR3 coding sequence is TGTGCCACCAGCAGCGACGAATCGGGGGTCCTCTGGGAGCAGTACTTC.

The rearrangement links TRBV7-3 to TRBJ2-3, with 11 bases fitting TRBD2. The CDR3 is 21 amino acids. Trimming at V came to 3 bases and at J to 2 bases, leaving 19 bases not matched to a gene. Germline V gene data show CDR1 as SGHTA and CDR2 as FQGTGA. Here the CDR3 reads CASSFQFRLAGLITPTDTQYF. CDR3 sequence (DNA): TGTGCCAGCAGCTTCCAATTCAGACTAGCGGGGTTAATTACTCCCACAGATACGCAGTATTTT.

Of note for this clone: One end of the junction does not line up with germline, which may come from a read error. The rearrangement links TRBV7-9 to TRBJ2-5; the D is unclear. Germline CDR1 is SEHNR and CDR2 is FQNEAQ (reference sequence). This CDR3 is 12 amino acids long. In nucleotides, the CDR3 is TGTTCCAGCAGCTTCCAACGAGGGACCCAGTACTTC. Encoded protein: CSSSFQRGTQYF.

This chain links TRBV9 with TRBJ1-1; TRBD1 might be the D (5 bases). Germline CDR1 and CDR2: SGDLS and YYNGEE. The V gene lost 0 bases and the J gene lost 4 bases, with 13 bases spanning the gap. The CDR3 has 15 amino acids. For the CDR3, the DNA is TGTGCCAGCAGCGTAGTGACCAGGGCTGGCACTGAAGCTTTCTTT. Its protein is CASSVVTRAGTEAFF.

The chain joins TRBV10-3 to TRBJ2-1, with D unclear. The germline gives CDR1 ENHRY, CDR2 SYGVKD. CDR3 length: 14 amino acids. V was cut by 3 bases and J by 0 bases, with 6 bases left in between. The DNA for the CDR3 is TGTGCCATCAGTGACACTAACTCCTACAATGAGCAGTTCTTC. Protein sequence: CAISDTNSYNEQFF.